Here is one T cell receptor (beta chain) with its context. This entry comes from a study of blood T cell repertoires in COVID-19. Study context: The United States, Italy and Spain provided the acute and convalescent COVID-19 samples. In each case, the material was cDNA or gDNA derived from T cells, B-cell-depleted T cells, or PBMCs.

The CDR3 loop spans 14 amino acids. Germline CDR1 is MNHEY and CDR2 is SMNVEV (reference sequence). V shed 3 bases, J shed 6 bases, and the junction held 5 bases outside the gene matches. In the original analysis: Reference gene primer amplification gave nucleated cell count estimates. TCRdb's copy holds only in-frame clones and misses some; the assay was immunoSEQ multiplex PCR. From that table come the V and J calls and clone size; the DNA was used to work out D and trimming. The sample consists of about 200,000 clones, about 82% of them appearing once. V gene TRBV27 combines with J gene TRBJ2-7, with 10 positions matching TRBD1. Sequenced sample: peripheral blood. The sequence was obtained from a man aged 55 to 70 with COVID-19, enrolled during active disease. The CDR3 sequence: CASSFWDRGSEQYF. The DNA of the CDR3 is TGTGCCAGCAGTTTTTGGGACAGGGGCTCCGAGCAGTACTTC.